The clone carrying this T cell receptor (beta chain) has a count of ten or more. Its specificity is unknown. This sample stems from a study of human T cells and chemical hapten exposure. Study conclusions and caveats: TCRs whose frequency exceeded 1 in 1000 remained the same following DPC sensitization.

Described time point: pre-sensitization, week 0. This sample's treatment: therapeutic diphenylcyclopropenone sensitization with weekly scalp DPC. Per the germline V gene, CDR1 is SGHAT and CDR2 is FQNNGV. This CDR3 region has 14 residues. The germline V and J ends were trimmed by 0 bases and 6 bases, with 11 bases remaining between them. TCRdb reanalysed the RACE reads using MiXCR and keeps one entry per CDR3 protein. Among about 92,000 distinct CDR3 sequences listed, 9.6% were seen once. Sample: whole blood, taken in connection with sensitization to the hapten diphenylcyclopropenone (DPC). The TCR was taken from a woman aged 40 to 50 with alopecia areata. Some clones in this sample may be carry-over from other donors' samples. This chain links TRBV11-2 with TRBJ1-1, with D possibly being TRBD1 (6 bases). CDR3 sequence: CASSLDDRISEAFF. CDR3 nucleotides: TGTGCCAGCAGCTTAGATGACAGGATCTCTGAAGCTTTCTTT. Variable domain in full (rest from reference TRBV11-2 and TRBJ1-1): EAGVAQSPRYKIIEKRQSVAFWCNPISGHATLYWYQQILGQGPKLLIQFQNNGVVDDSQLPKDRFSAERLKGVDSTLKIQPAKLEDSAVYLCASSLDDRISEAFFGQGTRLTVV.